Listed below are T cell receptor beta chains from one sample, sequenced in a study of STAT5B mutations in CD4+ large granular lymphocyte leukemia. Here immunoSEQ multiplex PCR was the method, and the copy in TCRdb shows in-frame clones only, minus some. The table includes about 40,000 clones, approximately 84% detected once. Material for sequencing was CD4+ T cells from blood buffy coats. All receptors come from a human donor in good health. CDR3s include the opening cysteine and the closing phenylalanine or tryptophan. Each record gives: D gene, clone size, J gene, V gene, CDR3 DNA, CDR3 protein. A D gene is named only where the DNA matches it firmly. Size is stated for part of the rows, as once, few or many counts, or as a class when the clone is expanded.

TRBD2 - TRBJ2-1 TRBV11-2 TGTGCCAGCAGCTTATGGGGTAGCGGGGGGTCCTACAATGAGCAGTTCTTC CASSLWGSGGSYNEQFF
- - TRBJ1-4 TRBV5-4 TGTGCCAGCAGCTCCGGGGGCGCAAAGGGAGAAAAACTGTTTTTT CASSSGGAKGEKLFF
- - TRBJ1-2 TRBV19 TGTGCCAGTAGTATGGAGGGCTATGGCTACACCTTC CASSMEGYGYTF
- - TRBJ2-7 TRBV30 TGTGCCTGGAGTTACATGAGCTCCTACGAGCAGTACTTC CAWSYMSSYEQYF
- - TRBJ2-7 TRBV7-8 TGTGCCAGCAGCCAACGACCACCAGACAGTGTATACGAGCAGTACTTC CASSQRPPDSVYEQYF
TRBD1 - TRBJ1-5 TRBV19 TGTGCCAGTAGTATAGTTTCCAGCAGACAGGGCTCTAGCAATCAGCCCCAGCATTTT CASSIVSSRQGSSNQPQHF
- - TRBJ2-7 TRBV9 TGTGCCAGCAGCGTAGGGGGTCCCTACGAGCAGTACTTC CASSVGGPYEQYF
- - TRBJ2-5 TRBV7-3 TGTGCCAGCAGCTCCGGACCTGGGGAGACCCAGTACTTC CASSSGPGETQYF
TRBD1 few TRBJ1-5 TRBV2 TGTGCCAGCAGTGAAGCCTGGGACAGTTGGGTTAGCAATCAGCCCCAGCATTTT CASSEAWDSWVSNQPQHF
- once TRBJ2-7 TRBV27 TGTGCCAGCAGTTTATATCGGGGGCTAGCGTCCTACGAGCAGTACTTC CASSLYRGLASYEQYF
TRBD1 few TRBJ1-1 TRBV6-6 TGTGCCAGCAGTAACTACAGGGGCACTGAAGCTTTCTTT CASSNYRGTEAFF
TRBD1 few TRBJ1-1 TRBV7-9 TGTGCCAGCAGCCCGCAGGGGGAAAACACTGAAGCTTTCTTT CASSPQGENTEAFF
- once TRBJ2-1 TRBV9 TGTGCCAGCAGCGTAGCGGGGTCCTACAATGAGCAGTTCTTC CASSVAGSYNEQFF
- once TRBJ2-3 TRBV25-1 TGTGCCAGCAGTGAACCGTTGGGAGAAGGGAGCACAGATACGCAGTATTTT CASSEPLGEGSTDTQYF
- - TRBJ2-3 TRBV6-1 TGTGCCAGCAGTGAAGGGGCCTGGACTAGGGGGAGATGGACAGATACGCAGTATTTT CASSEGAWTRGRWTDTQYF
TRBD2 - TRBJ2-5 TRBV7-2 TGTGCCAGCAGGCCTCCGGGACTAGCGGACCAAGAGACCCAGTACTTC CASRPPGLADQETQYF
- - TRBJ2-3 TRBV7-2 TGTGCCAGCAGCTTAGGCCTAGCGAAGCGGGATACGCAGTATTTT CASSLGLAKRDTQYF
- - TRBJ2-6 TRBV2 TGTGCCAGCAGTGACGGTACTATAGGGGCCAACGTCCTGACTTTC CASSDGTIGANVLTF
TRBD1 - TRBJ2-2 TRBV5-6 TGTGCCAGCAGCTTGGGCAGGGGGTTCACCGGGGAGCTGTTTTTT CASSLGRGFTGELFF
- - TRBJ1-2 TRBV7-2 TGTGCCAGCAGCTTAGTCCCAGGTAGCTATGGCTACACCTTC CASSLVPGSYGYTF
TRBD1 - TRBJ1-2 TRBV27 TGTGCCAGCAGCACCACCGGGACAGAGATGAGGGGCTACACCTTC CASSTTGTEMRGYTF
- - TRBJ1-1 TRBV2 TGTGCCAGCAGCGAACAGGGTAGTAGCACTGAAGCTTTCTTT CASSEQGSSTEAFF
TRBD2 - TRBJ2-5 TRBV7-3 TGTGCCAGCAGCTTAATCGGGGGGTCGGAGACCCAGTACTTC CASSLIGGSETQYF
- once TRBJ1-3 TRBV18 TGTGCCAGCTCACGGACAAACTCTGGAAACACCATATATTTT CASSRTNSGNTIYF
- - TRBJ2-2 TRBV5-1 TGCGCCAGCAGCTTAACAGGGTCAGGCACCGGGGAGCTGTTTTTT CASSLTGSGTGELFF
- - TRBJ1-1 TRBV7-9 TGTGCCAGCAGCTTGGTCCTTAACACTGAAGCTTTCTTT CASSLVLNTEAFF
TRBD1 - TRBJ2-1 TRBV7-2 TGTGCCAGCAGCCCTGGTATGGGGACAGGGAGGGAGCAGTTCTTC CASSPGMGTGREQFF
- - TRBJ1-3 TRBV5-4 TGTGCCAGCAGCTTGGAACGAACCTCTGGAAACACCATATATTTT CASSLERTSGNTIYF
TRBD1 - TRBJ2-1 TRBV30 TGTGCCTGGAGTGTAAGCGGGACAGGGTTCTATGAGCAGTTCTTC CAWSVSGTGFYEQFF
- medium-sized TRBJ1-6 TRBV7-3 TGTGCCAGCAGCTTGGTGCAGGATTCACCCCTCCACTTT CASSLVQDSPLHF
- - TRBJ2-1 TRBV6-6 TGTGCCAGCAGCCAACAGGGTGAGCAGTTCTTC CASSQQGEQFF
- - TRBJ2-1 TRBV6-6 TGTGCCAGCAATCGCGCAAATGAGCAGTTCTTC CASNRANEQFF
TRBD1 - TRBJ1-2 TRBV7-9 TGTGCCAGCAGCTTAGCCCTATGGGACAGTAACTATGGCTACACCTTC CASSLALWDSNYGYTF
TRBD1 - TRBJ2-5 TRBV7-2 TGTGCCAGCAGCCCCTGGACAGGGCAAGAGACCCAGTACTTC CASSPWTGQETQYF
- once TRBJ2-6 TRBV2 TGTGCCAGCAGTGACAGGTCTGGGGCCAACGTCCTGACTTTC CASSDRSGANVLTF
TRBD2 - TRBJ2-7 TRBV7-9 TGTGCCAGCAGCGCGGGACTAGCCTACGAGCAGTACTTC CASSAGLAYEQYF
TRBD1 - TRBJ2-3 TRBV7-9 TGTGCCAGCAGCTTTTATACAGGGGGCTTCACAGATACGCAGTATTTT CASSFYTGGFTDTQYF
- - TRBJ2-2 TRBV18 TGTGCCAGCTCACCACCGGCCGGAGGGACCGGGGAGCTGTTTTTT CASSPPAGGTGELFF
TRBD1 - TRBJ2-3 TRBV28 TGTGCCAGCAGAGAACAGGGGGAGGGCACAGATACGCAGTATTTT CASREQGEGTDTQYF
- - TRBJ2-5 TRBV11-2 TGTGCCAGCAGTTGGCTCCCGGGAGAGACCCAGTACTTC CASSWLPGETQYF
- - TRBJ1-1 TRBV27 TGTGCCAGCAGTTTAAGCCAACGGACAATCTCTTTTACGAACACTGAAGCTTTCTTT CASSLSQRTISFTNTEAFF
TRBD2 - TRBJ2-3 TRBV11-2 TGTGCCAGCAGCCGCCGAGGTAGCGGGACCGACTACACAGATACGCAGTATTTT CASSRRGSGTDYTDTQYF
- - TRBJ2-3 TRBV7-2 TGTGCCAGCAGCTTATTTGTGGGAGGATACACAGATACGCAGTATTTT CASSLFVGGYTDTQYF
- - TRBJ1-3 TRBV5-4 TGTGCCAGCAATGGCGGCTCTGGAAACACCATATATTTT CASNGGSGNTIYF
- - TRBJ2-7 TRBV5-1 TGCGCCAGCAGCCTAGGACAGTTCTACGAGCAGTACTTC CASSLGQFYEQYF
- - TRBJ1-4 TRBV6-1 TGTGCCAGCAGCGACTCGGGTTGGACGGCCGTATTT CASSDSGWTAVF
TRBD2 once TRBJ2-1 TRBV27 TGTGCCAGCAGTTCCCGGACTAGCGGGAGTATCTATGAGCAGTTCTTC CASSSRTSGSIYEQFF
- - TRBJ2-7 TRBV4-2 TGTGCCAGCAGCCAAGATCGGTGGGAGCAGTACTTC CASSQDRWEQYF